A single sample gave rise to the 17 T cell receptor beta chains below, sequenced in a study of OX40 agonist ivuxolimab in advanced cancers. Sequenced by immunoSEQ multiplex PCR; TCRdb stores in-frame clones only, minus some. This repertoire shows over 55,000 clones, 80% to 95% found once; its top ten account for 2% to 2.5%. Sequences were derived from CD4+ or CD8+ T cells sorted from blood, sampled in a trial of the OX40 agonist ivuxolimab. The receptor set was obtained from an adult with an advanced solid tumor such as melanoma, head and neck, liver or kidney cancer.

The chain has TRBV11-3 and TRBJ1-1; D remains unclear. CDR1 and CDR2 (germline): SGHNT, YENEEA. The CDR3 is 15 amino acids. V was trimmed by 1 base and J by 7 bases, leaving 16 bases between them. In nucleotides, the CDR3 is TGTGCCAGCAGCTTAGGTGAGAACCTTCGAGTTGAAGCTTTCTTT. This translates into CASSLGENLRVEAFF.

V is TRBV10-2 and J is TRBJ1-3, with D possibly TRBD1 on 5 matching bases. This CDR3 has 17 residues. Germline lookup yields CDR1 WSHSY and CDR2 SAAADI. V lost 0 bases and J 0 bases, leaving 12 bases between the germline ends. This chain's CDR3 is CASSESGPGLSGNTIYF. CDR3 sequence (DNA): TGCGCCAGCAGTGAGTCGGGACCGGGCCTCTCTGGAAACACCATATATTTT.

The chain joins TRBV4-2 to TRBJ2-6; tentatively, D is TRBD1 (5 bases). The CDR3 is 18 residues long. The germline V gene has CDR1 LGHNA and CDR2 YNFKEQ. V was pared by 0 bases and J by 2 bases, with 14 bases between. The DNA for the CDR3 is TGTGCCAGCAGCCAAGATCAGGGTCACGAAACTGGGGCCAACGTCCTGACTTTC. Amino acid sequence: CASSQDQGHETGANVLTF.

This clone appeared a single time. The V and J genes are TRBV5-1 and TRBJ1-2, with D possibly being TRBD1 (6 bases). The CDR3 sequence is 15 residues long. Germline assignment: CDR1 SGHRS and CDR2 YFSETQ. V was trimmed by 0 bases and J by 7 bases, leaving 16 bases between them. CDR3 amino acids: CASSLETTGLSGYTF. The CDR3 DNA follows: TGCGCCAGCAGCTTGGAAACTACAGGGCTCTCTGGCTACACCTTC.

This clone was seen only once. Written as DNA, the CDR3 is TGTGCCTGGAGACGTCTGATGAACTCTGGAAACACCATATATTTT. It encodes CAWRRLMNSGNTIYF. The chain combines TRBV30 with TRBJ1-3; D gene ambiguous. Germline loops: CDR1 GTSNPN, CDR2 SVGIG (reference sequence). This CDR3 is 15 amino acids long. V gave up 3 bases and J gave up 0 bases, with 12 bases separating them.

This clone has only one observation. The chain has TRBV10-3 and TRBJ2-3; D might be TRBD1 or TRBD2, each matching 6 bases. Germline V lookup: CDR1 ENHRY, CDR2 SYGVKD. This CDR3 has 17 residues. The germline V and J ends were trimmed by 10 bases and 1 base, with 24 bases remaining between them. CDR3 sequence reads: CATLPGSWGARTDTQYF. The CDR3 bases are TGTGCCACGCTACCGGGTTCCTGGGGGGCCCGCACAGATACGCAGTATTTT.

This rearrangement joins TRBV6-6 to TRBJ2-3; D gene ambiguous. Deletions cut 0 bases from V and 6 bases from J, with 10 bases between. CDR1 MNHNY and CDR2 SVGAGI come from the germline V gene (reference sequence). CDR3 size: 14 residues. For the CDR3, the DNA is TGTGCCAGCAGTTACTCGGAAGGCGAGGATACGCAGTATTTT. Encoded protein: CASSYSEGEDTQYF.

The rearrangement uses TRBV19 and TRBJ2-3; TRBD2 matches 10 bases. With V trimmed by 10 bases and J by 3 bases, 7 bases remained unmatched. CDR1 and CDR2 (germline): LNHDA, SQIVND (reference sequence). The CDR3 spans 14 residues. In DNA, the CDR3 is TGTGCCACTAATAGCGGGGGGAGGACAGATACGCAGTATTTT. Translating gives CATNSGGRTDTQYF.

The CDR3 region is CASSGAYEQYF. The CDR3 region has the DNA TGCGCCAGCAGTGGGGCCTACGAGCAGTACTTC. This chain connects TRBV10-2 to TRBJ2-7, with D unresolved. The CDR3 is 11 residues long. The V and J ends lost 4 bases and 2 bases respectively, with 3 bases between them. Germline CDR1 reads WSHSY; CDR2 reads SAAADI.

V gene TRBV11-3 combines with J gene TRBJ1-5; no definite D call. V lost 1 base and J lost 4, with 5 bases in between. The CDR3 is 13 residues long. CDR1 and CDR2 (germline): SGHNT, YENEEA. The CDR3: CASSLGENQPQHF. DNA for the CDR3: TGTGCCAGCAGCTTAGGAGAAAATCAGCCCCAGCATTTT. Filled out from reference TRBV11-3 and TRBJ1-5, the complete variable domain reads EAGVVQSPRYKIIEKKQPVAFWCNPISGHNTLYWYLQNLGQGPELLIRYENEEAVDDSQLPKDRFSAERLKGVDSTLKIQPAELGDSAVYLCASSLGENQPQHFGDGTRLSIL.

V and J are TRBV18 and TRBJ2-3; 8 nucleotides match TRBD2. CDR1 and CDR2 (germline): KGHSH, LQKENI. The CDR3 extends over 18 amino acids. The V and J ends lost 0 bases and 0 bases, in that order; junction bases with no gene match: 8. This CDR3 reads CASSPPSSGGTSTDTQYF. Written as DNA, the CDR3 is TGTGCCAGCTCACCACCCTCCTCGGGGGGGACTAGCACAGATACGCAGTATTTT.

Comments on this clone: Distinct nucleotide sequences in the sample also encode this CDR3. The rearrangement joins TRBV5-1 to TRBJ2-7; D ambiguous. Between the trimmed V and J ends, which lost 2 bases and 6 bases, there was a span of 18 bases. The CDR3 covers 15 residues. Germline CDR1 is SGHRS and CDR2 is YFSETQ. The CDR3 protein is CASSFGALITGEQYF. The CDR3 DNA sequence: TGCGCCAGCAGCTTCGGCGCCCTAATTACGGGCGAGCAGTACTTC.

The V call is TRBV10-1, the J call TRBJ2-7; TRBD1 matches at 8 bases. Germline V gene data show CDR1 as WNHNN and CDR2 as SYGVQD (reference sequence). The J segment lost 4 bases and the V segment lost 11 bases, leaving 10 bases of the junction unmatched. This CDR3 comprises 13 residues. CDR3 in amino acids: CARVGTGPYEQYF. DNA for the CDR3: TGCGCCCGGGTAGGGACAGGACCTTACGAGCAGTACTTC.

The chain couples TRBV18 to TRBJ1-6; the D is unclear. Trimming stripped 3 bases from V and 10 bases from J, with 10 bases between. CDR1 is KGHSH and CDR2 is LQKENI in the germline V gene. The CDR3 has 13 amino acids. DNA for the CDR3: TGTGCCAGCTCACCCGATTTGGTCTCACCCCTCCACTTT. Translated, it gives CASSPDLVSPLHF.

In DNA form, the CDR3 reads TGTGCCAGTAGTGAGAGCGGGTTCCCCATCTACGAGCAGTACTTC. As protein: CASSESGFPIYEQYF. This chain joins TRBV19 and TRBJ2-7; tentative D call: TRBD2 (6 bases). The CDR3 runs to 15 residues. Trimming cost V 5 bases and J 3 bases, with 17 bases left between them. Germline loops: CDR1 LNHDA, CDR2 SQIVND (reference sequence).

The rearrangement joins TRBV19 to TRBJ1-5; the D gene is possibly TRBD1 (5 bases). CDR3 length: 12 amino acids. Trimming took off 4 bases at V and 6 bases at J, with 7 bases between the two ends. Germline lookup yields CDR1 LNHDA and CDR2 SQIVND (reference sequence). The CDR3 region is CASSRGLQPQHF. As DNA, the CDR3 is TGTGCCAGTAGTAGGGGCCTTCAGCCCCAGCATTTT.

The V and J genes are TRBV5-1 and TRBJ2-1; TRBD2 matches 12 bases. Per the germline V gene, CDR1 is SGHRS and CDR2 is YFSETQ. The CDR3 length is 15 residues. Germline trimming cut 3 bases from V and 6 bases from J; bases unmatched to any gene: 4. This CDR3 reads CASSSTSGRSNEQFF. DNA of the CDR3: TGCGCCAGCAGCTCAACTAGCGGGAGGTCCAATGAGCAGTTCTTC.